These T cell receptor beta chains were read from a single sample in a study of PD-1 blockade in classical Hodgkin lymphoma. TCRdb keeps only in-frame clones here, not all; method: immunoSEQ multiplex PCR. The sample holds 20,000 to 30,000 clones, around three quarters seen once. Material: peripheral blood mononuclear cells (PBMCs), obtained before the second cycle of nivolumab. Every receptor here comes from a human donor with classical Hodgkin lymphoma. Both conserved end residues are part of each CDR3. D genes are given only for firm matches. The listing skips clone size in some rows; elsewhere it reads once, few, many or a size class.

size | J | V | D | DNA | CDR3
NA | TRBJ2-1 | TRBV5-1 | NA | TGCGCCAGCAGCTTGATCGTGAATGGGGGTGAGCAGTTCTTC | CASSLIVNGGEQFF
NA | TRBJ2-7 | TRBV5-1 | NA | TGCGCCAGCAGCTGGGGATCAGGGGGGACCTACGAGCAGTACTTC | CASSWGSGGTYEQYF
medium-sized | TRBJ1-2 | TRBV28 | NA | TGTGCCAGCACCCCAGGAGGGTTCGGCGGCTACACCTTC | CASTPGGFGGYTF
NA | TRBJ1-5 | TRBV28 | TRBD1 | TGTGCCAGCAGCTCGACAGGGATTGAAACGTATAGCAATCAGCCCCAGCATTTT | CASSSTGIETYSNQPQHF
NA | TRBJ2-7 | TRBV19 | TRBD1 | TGTGCCAGTAGCTCGGACAGGGTCGGATTCCCCGAGCAGTACTTC | CASSSDRVGFPEQYF
NA | TRBJ1-3 | TRBV6-1 | NA | TGTGCCAGCAGACCTGGACAGCTAACCACCATATATTTT | CASRPGQLTTIYF
NA | TRBJ2-7 | TRBV27 | NA | TGTGCCAGCAGCAAGAAGTCGGGATACGCCTACGAGCAGTACTTC | CASSKKSGYAYEQYF
NA | TRBJ2-3 | TRBV12-5 | NA | TGTGCTAGTGGCGAGACAGGTTCTAGCACAGATACGCAGTATTTT | CASGETGSSTDTQYF
NA | TRBJ2-5 | TRBV2 | TRBD1 | TGTGCCAGCCTTACAGGGGAAGGTGAAGAGACCCAGTACTTC | CASLTGEGEETQYF
NA | TRBJ2-3 | TRBV6-1 | TRBD1 | TGTGCCAGCAGTGAATTGAACCACAGGGGCATAAAGGGTACGCAGTATTTT | CASSELNHRGIKGTQYF
few | TRBJ2-1 | TRBV7-6 | NA | TGTGCCAGCAGCTTAGGGTTAGCGAAGAGCTCCTACAATGAGCAGTTCTTC | CASSLGLAKSSYNEQFF
NA | TRBJ2-7 | TRBV28 | NA | TGTGCCAGCAGGACCTCGGGCAGGGGAGAAGAGCAGTACTTC | CASRTSGRGEEQYF
NA | TRBJ2-3 | TRBV30 | TRBD2 | TGTGCCTGGAGTACCCCGGGACTAGCGACAGATACGCAGTATTTT | CAWSTPGLATDTQYF
NA | TRBJ2-5 | TRBV27 | TRBD1 | TGTGCCAGCGGCTGGACAGGGGAGACCCAGTACTTC | CASGWTGETQYF
NA | TRBJ1-2 | TRBV15 | TRBD1 | TGTGCCACCAGCAGACAGGGGGCAGGATATGGCTACACCTTC | CATSRQGAGYGYTF
NA | TRBJ2-3 | TRBV19 | NA | TGTGCCACCACCAACCCACCCCCAGATACGCAGTATTTT | CATTNPPPDTQYF
NA | TRBJ2-3 | TRBV5-1 | TRBD1 | TGCGCCAGCAGCTTCCAGACAGGGTCTAGCACAGATACGCAGTATTTT | CASSFQTGSSTDTQYF
once | TRBJ2-5 | TRBV6-1 | NA | TGTGCCAGCAGTCCGAGCGAGGCGTCCCAAGAGACCCAGTACTTC | CASSPSEASQETQYF
few | TRBJ1-2 | TRBV9 | NA | TGTGCCAGCAGCGAGGAGGTCGACTATGGCTACACCTTC | CASSEEVDYGYTF
NA | TRBJ1-2 | TRBV19 | TRBD1 | TGTGCCAGTAGTATAGACGGACAGGGCACGCATGGCTACACCTTC | CASSIDGQGTHGYTF
NA | TRBJ1-1 | TRBV19 | NA | TGTGCCAGTAGTATTCAGGCGGGGACTGAAGCTTTCTTT | CASSIQAGTEAFF
NA | TRBJ1-5 | TRBV7-9 | TRBD1 | TGTGCCAGCAGCCCCACCCGGGGACAGGCCAGCAATCAGCCCCAGCATTTT | CASSPTRGQASNQPQHF
NA | TRBJ2-7 | TRBV21-1 | NA | TGTGCCAGCAGTAAAAATCCCAGGGGAGACTACGAGCAGTACTTC | CASSKNPRGDYEQYF
NA | TRBJ1-2 | TRBV5-6 | TRBD1 | TGTGCCAGCAGACCGGGACAGGGGGCTTACAGTATGCGATACACCTTC | CASRPGQGAYSMRYTF
NA | TRBJ1-2 | TRBV20-1 | NA | TGCAGTGCTAAACCACATTATGGCTACACCTTC | CSAKPHYGYTF
NA | TRBJ1-1 | TRBV6-6 | NA | TGTGCCAGCGGCCTCGCGGGGGTTCGGTACACTGAAGCTTTCTTT | CASGLAGVRYTEAFF
NA | TRBJ2-1 | TRBV4-1 | NA | TGCGCCAGCAGCCAAAGTAGCGGCCCTGCACGGGGTGAGCAGTTCTTC | CASSQSSGPARGEQFF
NA | TRBJ2-3 | TRBV19 | NA | TGTGCCAGCCAACGTCCGGGCAGAGATTCAGATACGCAGTATTTT | CASQRPGRDSDTQYF
NA | TRBJ2-7 | TRBV28 | TRBD2 | TGTGCCAGCAGCCGTAGCGGGATTTACGAGCAGTACTTC | CASSRSGIYEQYF
NA | TRBJ2-1 | TRBV11-3 | TRBD2 | TGTGCCAGCAGCTTAGGTCGGGGGGACTACAATGAGCAGTTCTTC | CASSLGRGDYNEQFF
NA | TRBJ2-3 | TRBV9 | NA | TGTGCCAGCAGCGTACTCTCTAGCACAGATACGCAGTATTTT | CASSVLSSTDTQYF
NA | TRBJ1-2 | TRBV25-1 | TRBD1 | TGTGCCAGCAGTAACCTGGGACAGGGACGGGAAGGCTACACCTTC | CASSNLGQGREGYTF
NA | TRBJ1-5 | TRBV5-1 | NA | TGCGCCAGCAGCTTGGATCCGACAGGAGATAGCAATCAGCCCCAGCATTTT | CASSLDPTGDSNQPQHF
NA | TRBJ2-7 | TRBV5-1 | TRBD1 | TGCGCCAGCAGATTGCTGTTGGGGACAGAAGTCGAGCAGTACTTC | CASRLLLGTEVEQYF
once | TRBJ2-7 | TRBV28 | TRBD2 | TGTGCCAGCAGTTTGTCGAGGGAGGGCTACGAGCAGTACTTC | CASSLSREGYEQYF
NA | TRBJ1-4 | TRBV30 | NA | TGTGCCTGGAGACCAGGGGAACGGACTAATGAAAAACTGTTTTTT | CAWRPGERTNEKLFF
NA | TRBJ1-3 | TRBV19 | NA | TGTGCCAGTAGTATTCCAGGGTCTGGAAACACCATATATTTT | CASSIPGSGNTIYF
few | TRBJ1-3 | TRBV28 | NA | TGTGCCAGCAGCAACATAGAAGAGCTGAGCTCTGGAAACACCATATATTTT | CASSNIEELSSGNTIYF
NA | TRBJ1-5 | TRBV6-1 | NA | TGTGCCAGCAGTGAAGGATGGAGTCAGCCCCAGCATTTT | CASSEGWSQPQHF
NA | TRBJ2-1 | TRBV5-1 | TRBD1 | TGCGCCAGCAGCGGGAGGACAGGGGACAATGAGCAGTTCTTC | CASSGRTGDNEQFF
NA | TRBJ2-6 | TRBV19 | TRBD1 | TGTGCCAGTAGTATAGAGTCCCTCCGACAGGGATGGTCTGGGGCCAACGTCCTGACTTTC | CASSIESLRQGWSGANVLTF
NA | TRBJ2-5 | TRBV4-2 | NA | TGTGCCAGCAGACCCACCGGGACTACAGGGTGGACCCAGTACTTC | CASRPTGTTGWTQYF
NA | TRBJ2-7 | TRBV9 | NA | TGTGCCAGCAGCCCATTCCCTCGGTCGTACGAGCAGTACTTC | CASSPFPRSYEQYF
NA | TRBJ2-2 | TRBV14 | NA | TGTGCCAGCAGCCAATGGAGAGGGAGCTCCGGCACCGGGGAGCTGTTTTTT | CASSQWRGSSGTGELFF